This is a list of T cell receptor beta chains from one sample in a study of T cells in Graves' hyperthyroidism and ophthalmopathy. One entry per CDR3 protein results from TCRdb running MiXCR on the multiplex PCR reads. The table lists about 250,000 distinct CDR3 sequences, approximately 25% of them singletons, with about 40% in the top ten. What was sequenced was blood. Receptor source: a woman aged 35 to 49 with Graves' ophthalmopathy. Both conserved end residues are part of each CDR3. D genes are given only for firm matches. Size is stated for part of the rows, as once, few or many counts, or as a class when the clone is expanded.

V: TRBV28; D: -; J: TRBJ2-4; size: many; DNA: TGTGCCAGCAGTCTACAGGGTGGGAACATTCAGTACTTC; CDR3: CASSLQGGNIQYF
V: TRBV7-6; D: TRBD1; J: TRBJ2-7; size: many; DNA: TGTGCCAGCAGCCCACCGGACAGGCACGAGCAGTACTTC; CDR3: CASSPPDRHEQYF
V: TRBV27; D: -; J: TRBJ2-6; size: many; DNA: TGTGCCAGCAGTCCGCGCTCTGGGGCCAACGTCCTGACTTTC; CDR3: CASSPRSGANVLTF
V: TRBV30; D: -; J: TRBJ2-7; size: many; DNA: TGTGCCTTATCCAGGGGCTACGAGCAGTACTTC; CDR3: CALSRGYEQYF
V: TRBV2; D: TRBD2; J: TRBJ2-5; size: many; DNA: TGTGCCAGCTTGGGGACGGGAGGGGGGCAAGAGACCCAGTACTTC; CDR3: CASLGTGGGQETQYF
V: TRBV28; D: TRBD1; J: TRBJ2-2; size: many; DNA: TGTGCCAGCGGTACCGGGACAGGGATTTACACCGGGGAGCTGTTTTTT; CDR3: CASGTGTGIYTGELFF
V: TRBV30; D: -; J: TRBJ1-1; size: many; DNA: TGTGCCTGGAGTGTACTTGGAAACACTGAAGCTTTCTTT; CDR3: CAWSVLGNTEAFF
V: TRBV28; D: -; J: TRBJ2-7; size: many; DNA: TGTGCCAGCAGTTTTTCGCAAAACTACGAGCAGTACTTC; CDR3: CASSFSQNYEQYF
V: TRBV6-1; D: -; J: TRBJ1-1; size: -; DNA: TGTGCCAGCAGTGAAGCTGAAGGGCGCATAAAAGCTTTCTTT; CDR3: CASSEAEGRIKAFF
V: TRBV12-3/TRBV12-4; D: TRBD1; J: TRBJ1-5; size: -; DNA: TGTGCCAGCAGTGGGTCGGTGGGCAGGGGGCGTCAGCCCCAGCATTTT; CDR3: CASSGSVGRGRQPQHF
V: TRBV4-2; D: -; J: TRBJ2-5; size: -; DNA: TGTGCCAGCAGCCAAGAAGAGCTAGAGACCCAGTACTTC; CDR3: CASSQEELETQYF
V: TRBV28; D: TRBD2; J: TRBJ2-7; size: -; DNA: TGTGCCAGCAGTTTATATTCTAGCGGGAGCTCCAGCTCCTACGAGCAGTACTTC; CDR3: CASSLYSSGSSSSYEQYF
V: TRBV5-5; D: TRBD2; J: TRBJ2-7; size: many; DNA: TGTGCCAGCAGCCTACTAGCGGCCGCCTACGAGCAGTACTTC; CDR3: CASSLLAAAYEQYF
V: TRBV10-3; D: -; J: TRBJ2-5; size: many; DNA: TGTGCCATCAGTGGACGAGTCCAAGAGACCCAGTACTTC; CDR3: CAISGRVQETQYF
V: TRBV10-3; D: -; J: TRBJ1-3; size: -; DNA: TGTGCCATCGGGGCAGGGCAGAGCTCTGGAAACACCATATATTTT; CDR3: CAIGAGQSSGNTIYF
V: TRBV12-3/TRBV12-4; D: -; J: TRBJ1-2; size: many; DNA: TGTGCCAGCAGTTCGCGTGCTGCCGGGGAAGGGGGCTACACCTTC; CDR3: CASSSRAAGEGGYTF
V: TRBV29-1; D: TRBD1; J: TRBJ1-3; size: many; DNA: TGCAGCGTCCGTGGGCTAGCCGGGACAGAGGGAAACACCATATATTTT; CDR3: CSVRGLAGTEGNTIYF
V: TRBV28; D: -; J: TRBJ2-7; size: -; DNA: TGTGCCACCTCCGTTATGGGGACGGCCTACGAGCAGTACTTC; CDR3: CATSVMGTAYEQYF
V: TRBV6-1; D: TRBD1; J: TRBJ1-1; size: many; DNA: TGTGCCAGCAGACCGAGGGGGCTGAGCACTGAAGCTTTCTTT; CDR3: CASRPRGLSTEAFF
V: TRBV7-3; D: -; J: TRBJ2-2; size: -; DNA: TGTGCCAGCAGCTTAACTAGCACGAACACCGGGGAGCTGTTTTTT; CDR3: CASSLTSTNTGELFF
V: TRBV5-1; D: TRBD1; J: TRBJ1-1; size: many; DNA: TGCGCCAGCAGCTTGCTCGACAGGGGCACTGAAGCTTTCTTT; CDR3: CASSLLDRGTEAFF
V: TRBV29-1; D: -; J: TRBJ2-7; size: many; DNA: TGCAGCGTTGAGTCGGGAGCTAGCTACGAGCAGTACTTC; CDR3: CSVESGASYEQYF
V: TRBV5-1; D: -; J: TRBJ1-1; size: many; DNA: TGCGCCAGCAGCCTGGATCCCGCCGGGGAGGGGGAAGCTTTCTTT; CDR3: CASSLDPAGEGEAFF
V: TRBV3-1; D: -; J: TRBJ2-7; size: many; DNA: TGTGCCAGCAGCCAAGAAGGAAGAGCGGTACCGTACGAGCAGTACTTC; CDR3: CASSQEGRAVPYEQYF
V: TRBV7-2; D: -; J: TRBJ2-5; size: -; DNA: TGTGCCAGCAGATTAGACACCGACACAGAGACACAGTACTTC; CDR3: CASRLDTDTETQYF
V: TRBV7-3; D: -; J: TRBJ1-2; size: -; DNA: TGTGCCCGTTTCGGCAGCAGCTTCTATGGCTACACCTTC; CDR3: CARFGSSFYGYTF
V: TRBV7-9; D: TRBD1; J: TRBJ2-4; size: many; DNA: TGTGCCAGCAGCGAACAGGGGGCCAAAAACATTCAGTACTTC; CDR3: CASSEQGAKNIQYF
V: TRBV7-2; D: -; J: TRBJ2-5; size: -; DNA: TGTGCCAGCAGCTGGCTAACCGAGACCCAGTACTTC; CDR3: CASSWLTETQYF
V: TRBV20-1; D: TRBD2; J: TRBJ2-7; size: many; DNA: TGCAGTGCTAGTGGACTAGCGCACTACGAGCAGTACTTC; CDR3: CSASGLAHYEQYF